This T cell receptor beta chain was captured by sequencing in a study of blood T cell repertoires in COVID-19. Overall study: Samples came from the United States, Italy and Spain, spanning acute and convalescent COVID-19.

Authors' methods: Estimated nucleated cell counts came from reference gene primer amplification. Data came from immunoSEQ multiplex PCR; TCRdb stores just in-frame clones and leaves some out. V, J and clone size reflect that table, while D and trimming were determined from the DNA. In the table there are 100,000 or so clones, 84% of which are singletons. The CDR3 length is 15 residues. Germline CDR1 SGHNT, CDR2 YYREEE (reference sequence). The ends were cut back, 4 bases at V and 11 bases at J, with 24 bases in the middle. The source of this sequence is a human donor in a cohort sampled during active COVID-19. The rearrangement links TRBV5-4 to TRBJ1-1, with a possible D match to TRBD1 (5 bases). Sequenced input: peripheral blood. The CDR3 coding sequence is TGTGCCAGCAGCGTGGGGCCCACAGAGGAGGGTTGGGCTTTCTTT. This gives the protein CASSVGPTEEGWAFF.